Following are 26 T cell receptor beta chains from one sample sequenced in a study of a mutant IDH1 vaccine in newly diagnosed glioma. The time point is: week 35, safety follow-up. All doses held 300 ug of mutant IDH1 20-mer peptide, with topical imiquimod. What these receptors recognize is not known. Here immunoSEQ multiplex PCR was the method, and the copy in TCRdb shows in-frame clones only, minus some. The sample holds around 70,000 clones; more than 75% are singletons and the top ten take 2% to 2.5%. Sequenced material: PBMCs, taken from a glioma patient whose treatment included an IDH1 peptide vaccine. These receptors were collected from a man aged 25-40 years with glioma.

J is TRBJ1-2 and V is TRBV6-5; TRBD1 aligns across 7 bases. The germline V gene encodes CDR1 MNHEY and CDR2 SVGAGI. J was trimmed by 5 bases and V by 5 bases; bases with no gene match: 5. This CDR3 is built from 13 residues. The CDR3 DNA is TGTGCCAGCAGTACCCAGGGGGTTTATGGCTACACCTTC. This gives the protein CASSTQGVYGYTF.

The chain combines TRBV4-1 with TRBJ1-2; D unclear. The CDR3 totals 15 residues. Germline values: CDR1 MGHRA, CDR2 YSYEKL. V was shortened by 1 base and J by 3 bases, with 12 bases between the two germline ends. CDR3 coding DNA: TGCGCCAGCAGCCAAGGGACTGATTTTGACTATGGCTACACCTTC. The encoded protein is CASSQGTDFDYGYTF.

V is TRBV28 and J is TRBJ1-2, with TRBD1 matching 7 bases. The germline V gene has CDR1 MDHEN and CDR2 SYDVKM. The CDR3 contains 14 residues. Losses at the gene ends were 7 bases for V and 8 bases for J; bases not matched to a gene: 13. CDR3 bases: TGTGCCAGCATCGACCCCGCGGCAGGGGGAGGCTACACCTTC. This sequence encodes CASIDPAAGGGYTF.

This clone was detected once. J is TRBJ1-4 and V is TRBV2, with D uncertain. CDR1 is SNHLY, CDR2 FYNNEI, per germline. CDR3 length: 13 amino acids. The V and J ends lost 7 bases and 4 bases respectively, with 10 bases between them. Here the CDR3 DNA reads TGTGCCAGCAATGGACGGGGTAATGAAAAACTGTTTTTT. Its translation: CASNGRGNEKLFF. The whole variable domain, remainder taken from reference TRBV2 and TRBJ1-4, is EPEVTQTPSHQVTQMGQEVILRCVPISNHLYFYWYRQILGQKVEFLVSFYNNEISEKSEIFDDQFSVERPDGSNFTLKIRSTKLEDSAMYFCASNGRGNEKLFFGSGTQLSVL.

The V call is TRBV28, the J call TRBJ1-1; D is ambiguous. The CDR3 covers 11 residues. V was clipped by 4 bases and J by 5 bases, with 5 bases between them. The germline V gene encodes CDR1 MDHEN and CDR2 SYDVKM. The CDR3 is CASSSSTEAFF. As DNA, the CDR3 is TGTGCCAGCAGTTCCTCGACTGAAGCTTTCTTT.

The chain carries TRBV18 and TRBJ1-5, with 7 bases aligning to TRBD1. Unmatched junction bases numbered 14, after V lost 3 bases and J lost 9 bases. This CDR3 is 16 amino acids long. Germline loops: CDR1 KGHSH, CDR2 LQKENI. As DNA, the CDR3 is TGTGCCAGCTCACCTAGCCCTGGACAGGCAAAGTTGCCCCAGCATTTT. Residues: CASSPSPGQAKLPQHF.

This clone was observed once. The rearrangement links TRBV5-5 to TRBJ2-2; 12 bases are shared with TRBD2. This CDR3 spans 18 amino acids. The V and J ends lost 4 bases and 2 bases, in that order; junction bases with no gene match: 9. From germline, CDR1 is SGHKS and CDR2 YYEKEE (reference sequence). The CDR3 loop reads CASSQATSGGPNTGELFF. The CDR3 bases are TGTGCCAGCAGCCAAGCCACTAGCGGGGGGCCTAACACCGGGGAGCTGTTTTTT.

The chain's CDR3 is CASSAGLAGEIDTQYF. CDR3 DNA: TGTGCCAGCAGCGCAGGACTAGCGGGAGAAATAGATACGCAGTATTTT. The chain links TRBV7-9 to TRBJ2-3, with 13 positions matching TRBD2. The J segment lost 5 bases and the V segment lost 5 bases, leaving 7 bases of the junction unmatched. CDR1 and CDR2 (germline): SEHNR, FQNEAQ (reference sequence). The CDR3 is made up of 16 amino acids.

The chain is built from TRBV18 and TRBJ2-1; no clear D gene. The CDR3 spans 14 residues. The germline CDR1 and CDR2 sequences are KGHSH and LQKENI. Deletions cut 0 bases from V and 8 bases from J, with 11 bases between. CDR3 coding DNA: TGTGCCAGCTCACCACCGGGGTTAAGGGATGAGCAGTTCTTC. Protein product: CASSPPGLRDEQFF.

This clone occurred a few times. The gene calls are TRBV7-9 and TRBJ2-2; the D is unclear. V was shortened by 1 base and J by 6 bases, with 3 bases between the two germline ends. The V gene's germline CDR1 is SEHNR and CDR2 FQNEAQ (reference sequence). This CDR3 has 12 amino acids. CDR3 DNA sequence: TGTGCCAGCAGCTTAGGAGCCGGGGAGCTGTTTTTT. It encodes CASSLGAGELFF. Together with reference TRBV7-9 and TRBJ2-2, the CDR3 gives the full variable domain: DTGVSQNPRHKITKRGQNVTFRCDPISEHNRLYWYRQTLGQGPEFLTYFQNEAQLEKSRLLSDRFSAERPKGSFSTLEIQRTEQGDSAMYLCASSLGAGELFFGEGSRLTVL.

This clone came up a few times. The CDR3 DNA sequence: TGTGCCAGCAGCGTTGGCGGGACAGGGAATAATTCACCCCTCCACTTT. The encoded protein is CASSVGGTGNNSPLHF. The chain recombines TRBV5-4 with TRBJ1-6; 9 bases line up with TRBD1. The CDR3 consists of 16 residues. The germline V gene encodes CDR1 SGHNT and CDR2 YYREEE (reference sequence). Trimming removed 4 bases from V and 5 bases from J; junction bases left unmatched: 7.

V gene TRBV10-3 combines with J gene TRBJ1-2; TRBD1 aligns across 7 bases. This CDR3 comprises 15 residues. The germline V gene encodes CDR1 ENHRY and CDR2 SYGVKD. V lost 2 bases, J lost 1 base, and 4 bases stayed unmatched. CDR3 loop: CAISEGTVVNYGYTF. The DNA of the CDR3 is TGTGCCATCAGTGAGGGGACAGTGGTTAACTATGGCTACACCTTC.

This clone was counted only a few times. V and J are TRBV2 and TRBJ1-5; tentatively, D is TRBD1 (5 bases). This CDR3 region has 14 residues. The germline V gene has CDR1 SNHLY and CDR2 FYNNEI. Between the trimmed V and J ends, which lost 7 bases and 2 bases, there was a span of 12 bases. The CDR3 DNA is TGTGCCAGCACAGGGACGGGTGGCAATCAGCCCCAGCATTTT. Translation: CASTGTGGNQPQHF.

The chain carries TRBV27 and TRBJ1-6; D is unclear. CDR1 is MNHEY and CDR2 is SMNVEV in the germline V gene (reference sequence). The CDR3 covers 14 residues. The ends were cut back, 2 bases at V and 11 bases at J, with 13 bases in the middle. CDR3 region: CASSLDGDRAPLHF. CDR3 nucleotides: TGTGCCAGCAGTTTAGACGGGGATAGGGCACCCCTCCACTTT.

This clone was detected once. The DNA of the CDR3 is TGTGCCTGGAGCGAGCGGATCTACAATGAGCAGTTCTTC. Amino acid sequence: CAWSERIYNEQFF. The V call is TRBV30, the J call TRBJ2-1; a possible D gene is TRBD2 (5 bases). This CDR3 contains 13 residues. Germline loops: CDR1 GTSNPN, CDR2 SVGIG (reference sequence). V was clipped by 3 bases and J by 3 bases, with 9 bases between them.

This clone was observed a single time. This chain links TRBV9 with TRBJ2-1; 9 nucleotides agree with TRBD2. CDR3 length: 16 amino acids. Trimming cost V 0 bases and J 2 bases; bases outside gene matches: 3. Germline V CDR1 and CDR2: SGDLS, YYNGEE. CDR3 in amino acids: CASSVAAGGAYNEQFF. CDR3 DNA sequence: TGTGCCAGCAGCGTAGCAGCGGGGGGAGCCTACAATGAGCAGTTCTTC.

The chain is built from TRBV5-1 and TRBJ1-1; 8 nucleotides align to TRBD1. The CDR3 is 16 residues long. V trimming: 7 bases; J trimming: 0 bases; junction bases outside the gene matches: 11. Germline CDR1 SGHRS, CDR2 YFSETQ. The CDR3 DNA sequence: TGCGCCAGCCGGTTCGGACAGGGAACTATGAACACTGAAGCTTTCTTT. It encodes CASRFGQGTMNTEAFF.

The V call is TRBV27, the J call TRBJ1-5, with TRBD1 identical over 7 bases. The CDR3 has 15 amino acids. V trimming: 5 bases; J trimming: 1 base; junction bases outside the gene matches: 5. CDR1 is MNHEY and CDR2 is SMNVEV in the germline V gene (reference sequence). The CDR3 nucleotides read TGTGCCAGCAGTCCCCACAGGGGAAGCAATCAGCCCCAGCATTTT. It codes for CASSPHRGSNQPQHF.

The gene calls are TRBV9 and TRBJ2-7; 16 bases are a match to TRBD2. J was trimmed by 5 bases and V by 0 bases; bases with no gene match: 11. The CDR3 contains 19 residues. CDR1 and CDR2 (germline): SGDLS, YYNGEE. The CDR3 bases are TGTGCCAGCAGCGTAGATCTGGGACTAGCGGGAGGGCCTATAAACGAGCAGTACTTC. Protein product: CASSVDLGLAGGPINEQYF.

The chain carries TRBV9 and TRBJ2-1; D unresolved. Between the trimmed V and J ends, which lost 4 bases and 6 bases, there was a span of 5 bases. CDR3 length equals 11 residues. Germline CDR1 reads SGDLS; CDR2 reads YYNGEE. This chain's CDR3 is CASSPANEQFF. Here the CDR3 DNA reads TGTGCCAGCAGCCCCGCCAATGAGCAGTTCTTC. Full variable domain (outside the CDR3, taken from reference TRBV9 and TRBJ2-1): DSGVTQTPKHLITATGQRVTLRCSPRSGDLSVYWYQQSLDQGLQFLIQYYNGEERAKGNILERFSAQQFPDLHSELNLSSLELGDSALYFCASSPANEQFFGPGTRLTVL.

This clone has only a few counts. The chain joins TRBV10-3 to TRBJ2-5, with 7 bases fitting TRBD1. CDR3 length: 14 residues. Germline V gene sequence: CDR1 ENHRY, CDR2 SYGVKD. Trimming cost V 4 bases and J 2 bases; bases outside gene matches: 4. The CDR3, as DNA: TGTGCCATCAGTGTAGACAGGGCGCAAGAGACCCAGTACTTC. It codes for CAISVDRAQETQYF.

V is TRBV7-8 and J is TRBJ2-2; TRBD1 agrees at 10 bases. J lost 5 bases, V lost 4 bases, and 7 bases had no gene match. Germline CDR1 is SGHVS and CDR2 is FQNEAQ. The CDR3 sequence is 16 residues long. The CDR3 sequence: CASSSRQGAFTGELFF. The CDR3 region has the DNA TGTGCCAGCAGCTCAAGACAGGGGGCTTTTACCGGGGAGCTGTTTTTT.

The V call is TRBV9, the J call TRBJ2-2; D not resolved. Germline V gives CDR1 SGDLS, CDR2 YYNGEE. Trimming removed 0 bases at V and 4 bases at J, with 7 bases between. This CDR3 spans 14 amino acids. CDR3 sequence reads: CASSVGTVTGELFF. CDR3 in DNA: TGTGCCAGCAGCGTAGGCACCGTCACCGGGGAGCTGTTTTTT.

This chain joins TRBV10-2 and TRBJ2-3, with a weak D call TRBD2 (5 bases). V was cut by 0 bases and J by 2 bases, with 12 bases left in between. Germline V gene lookup returns CDR1 WSHSY and CDR2 SAAADI. CDR3 length: 16 amino acids. CDR3 sequence reads: CASSESIAISTDTQYF. The CDR3 DNA sequence: TGCGCCAGCAGTGAGTCGATAGCGATCTCCACAGATACGCAGTATTTT.

This clone has only one observation. V and J are TRBV4-1 and TRBJ2-1; 14 bases map to TRBD2. The CDR3 has 16 amino acids. CDR1 and CDR2 (germline): MGHRA, YSYEKL. V lost 4 bases and J lost 7; bases outside the gene matches: 6. The CDR3 coding sequence is TGCGCCAGCAGCCGGGGACTAGCGGGAGTGGATAATGAGCAGTTCTTC. Its protein product is CASSRGLAGVDNEQFF.

The gene calls are TRBV7-3 and TRBJ1-6, with D possibly matching TRBD1 (6 bases). V lost 6 bases and J lost 9, with 18 bases in between. There are 15 residues in the CDR3. Germline values: CDR1 SGHTA, CDR2 FQGTGA. The CDR3 region has the DNA TGTGCCAGCAGTAATAGTGGGGGCTCGAGTTCACCCCTCCACTTT. Translated, it gives CASSNSGGSSSPLHF. The variable domain in full, with the rest retrieved from reference TRBV7-3 and TRBJ1-6, is GAGVSQTPSNKVTEKGKYVELRCDPISGHTALYWYRQSLGQGPEFLIYFQGTGAADDSGLPNDRFFAVRPEGSVSTLKIQRTERGDSAVYLCASSNSGGSSSPLHFGNGTRLTVT.